This TCR beta chain was retrieved from a study of cytomegalovirus exposure and HLA in healthy donors. Study at large: An earlier analysis found some 100 million unique TCR beta sequences from about 179 million T cells. Study findings and constraints: In presence/absence analyses, roughly uniform sequencing depth across donors was assumed. Rarity held for most TCR sequences, but there were some public TCRs that occurred in many donors.

About this clone: Antigen unknown.

The CDR3 extends over 15 amino acids. The germline CDR1 and CDR2 sequences are MGHRA and YSYEKL. V dropped 3 bases and J dropped 6 bases, with 14 bases sitting between them. PCR employed 60 Vbeta and 13 Jbeta primers. Method: immunoSEQ multiplex PCR; TCRdb's copy keeps in-frame clones and lacks some. Here the sample spans around 200,000 clones, about four fifths being singletons. The J gene is TRBJ1-4, the V gene TRBV4-1; the D is unclear. The clonotype was recovered from a woman aged 45-60 years in good health and CMV-seropositive. Sequencing was carried out using PBMCs. CDR3: CASSQPGTGYEKLFF. The CDR3 DNA sequence: TGCGCCAGCAGCCAGCCGGGCACGGGGTATGAAAAACTGTTTTTT.